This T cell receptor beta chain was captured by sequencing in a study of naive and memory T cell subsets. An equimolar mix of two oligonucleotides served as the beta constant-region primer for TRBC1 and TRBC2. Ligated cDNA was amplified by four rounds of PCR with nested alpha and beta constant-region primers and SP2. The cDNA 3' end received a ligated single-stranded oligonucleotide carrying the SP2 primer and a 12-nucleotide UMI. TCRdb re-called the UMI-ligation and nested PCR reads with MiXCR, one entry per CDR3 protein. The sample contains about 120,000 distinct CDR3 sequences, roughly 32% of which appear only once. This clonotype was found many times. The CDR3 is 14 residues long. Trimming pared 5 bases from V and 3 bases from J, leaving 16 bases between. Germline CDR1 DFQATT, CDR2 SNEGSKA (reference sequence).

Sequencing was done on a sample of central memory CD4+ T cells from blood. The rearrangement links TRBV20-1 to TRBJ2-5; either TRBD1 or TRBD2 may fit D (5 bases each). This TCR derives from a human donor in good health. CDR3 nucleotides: TGCAGTGCTTCCCGACGTATGGGGGAAGAGACCCAGTACTTC. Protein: CSASRRMGEETQYF.